This paragraph reports one TCR beta chain. Its cognate antigen has yet to be identified. Base qualities are not at hand, and no much larger clone is one base apart. The sample belongs to a study of T cell responses to AZD1222 COVID-19 vaccine (dated by TCRdb to about 2021). With regard to the full study: AZD1222 recipients given second doses at about 4 weeks or at about 12 weeks were pooled, since spike-specific TCR depth and breadth were not found to differ between the two schedules. TCR sequencing covered some 240 trial participants: 207 given two doses of AZD1222 and some 25 given two doses of MenACWY control vaccine. Trial participants were enrolled by age into 18-55, 56-69 and 70-plus year subgroups, with roughly 160, 29 and 62 TCR-sequenced participants respectively. Paper-wide results and their limitations: The 56-69-year group was small, and its depth increase did not reach significance, likely because of low power. No day 14 peak-response samples were available, so repertoires were characterized only after the peak T cell response. The whole spike protein was spanned by vaccine-associated CD4 TCRs, and dominant responses were seen in regions 160-218 and 743-854. Spike-specific TCR breadth and depth rose significantly after two AZD1222 doses compared with day 0 and with MenACWY recipients. Participants were mostly white British, with more females than males. The authors suggested clonal diversity may have been underestimated. Conclusions about previously exposed vaccinees were limited because only six or seven AZD1222 recipients were SARS-CoV-2 seropositive at baseline. Epitopes outside the regions mutated in the B.1.351 and B.1.1.7 variants were reportedly recognized by nearly half of the unique spike-specific TCRs.

The time point label for this specimen denotes: baseline before first vaccination. Vaccinee samples were obtained from the UK trials COV001 and COV002, which included a single-blind randomized controlled phase 2/3 trial of AZD1222 (ChAdOx1 nCoV-19) in healthy adults. Trial participant PBMC samples were collected at day 0 and day 28 after the second dose for TCRbeta chain sequencing. Trimming takes 6 bases off V and 7 bases off J; junction bases not matched to a gene: 6. The cysteine opens and the phenylalanine closes a CDR3 of 15 amino acids. Only the CDR3 part of the read is kept: 45 bases, read in frame from the first base. Sequences SGHAT (CDR1) and FQNNGV (CDR2) are obtained from the germline V gene. The CDR3 regions of human TCRbeta chains were analyzed by immunosequencing. Per the authors' processing: Repertoire TCRs were checked for matches against a reference library of SARS-CoV-2-specific TCRs that had been generated using the MIRA antigen-specificity platform. Breadth was defined as the fraction of unique TCRs that were SARS-CoV-2-associated, and depth was defined as the fraction of total T cells that were SARS-CoV-2-associated. Each spike-specific TCR was assigned to its reactive spike region and to a CD4 or CD8 class using the MIRA data. Log10-transformed breadth and depth values were compared by one-way ANOVA with Sidak's multiple comparisons tests. TCRdb mirrors the immuneACCESS table, restricted to in-frame sequences. Some clones are absent from its copies; in checked studies, under half trace to an unresolved V gene, and the reason for the others is unknown. V, J and clone size derive from that table, while D and trimming were established from the DNA sequence. Present in this sample are fewer than 120,000 clones, about nine tenths of which were seen just once. In total, the top ten clones hold under 10% of the sample.

This TCR derives from an adult in good health. This chain is built from TRBV11-2 and TRBJ2-2, and 12 junction bases match TRBD2. Material: peripheral blood, obtained on day 0 of AZD1222 vaccination. The CDR3 region: CASRSLLAGGGELFF. In nucleotide form, the sequence is TGTGCCAGCAGGTCCCTACTAGCGGGGGGCGGGGAGCTGTTTTTT.